Presented here are 18 T cell receptor beta chains from one specimen sequenced in a study of CD8+ T cells in alopecia areata. As the sequencing template, cDNA was produced by extracting RNA and reverse transcribing it. Clones were read by immunoSEQ multiplex PCR, and TCRdb kept only the in-frame ones, dropping some. In the table there are just over 150,000 clones, 40% to 60% of which are singletons. Sequenced here: CD8+ T cells sorted from blood, sampled at week 0. Receptors were obtained from a human donor with alopecia areata.

CDR3 in DNA: TGTGCCAGCAGCCCAGCGACGGGGGGAGGAACTGAAGCTTTCTTT. Amino acids: CASSPATGGGTEAFF. The chain recombines TRBV13 with TRBJ1-1; possibly TRBD1 for D (5 bases). There are 15 residues in the CDR3. Trimming left V 5 bases short and J 5 bases short, with 18 bases between. Germline lookup yields CDR1 PRHDT and CDR2 FYEKMQ (reference sequence).

The V call is TRBV2, the J call TRBJ2-5, with TRBD1 matching over 8 bases. Germline-derived CDR1 and CDR2 are SNHLY and FYNNEI. V was pared by 1 base and J by 4 bases, with 8 bases of the junction left unmatched. This CDR3 comprises 16 residues. This CDR3 reads CASSEVGQGARETQYF. CDR3 in DNA: TGTGCCAGCAGTGAAGTAGGGCAGGGGGCGAGAGAGACCCAGTACTTC.

The chain joins TRBV4-3 to TRBJ2-7, with D perhaps assigned TRBD1 or TRBD2 (6 bases each). From germline, CDR1 is LGHNA and CDR2 YSLEER. This CDR3 comprises 15 residues. Trimming left V 0 bases short and J 4 bases short, with 13 bases between. The CDR3 DNA reads TGCGCCAGCAGCCAAGATGGGCAGGGGAGGTACGAGCAGTACTTC. It codes for CASSQDGQGRYEQYF.

J is TRBJ1-1 and V is TRBV6-1; D is uncertain. Deletions cut 5 bases from V and 2 bases from J, with 15 bases between. In germline, CDR1 is MNHNS, CDR2 SASEGT. The CDR3 totals 15 residues. The DNA for the CDR3 is TGTGCCAGCAGTACAATGGTGGGAGACAACACTGAAGCTTTCTTT. Its protein is CASSTMVGDNTEAFF.

This clone appeared once. V gene TRBV5-6 combines with J gene TRBJ2-2; 10 nucleotides align to TRBD1. The CDR3 is 17 amino acids. Trimming at V came to 3 bases and at J to 3 bases, leaving 8 bases not matched to a gene. Germline V gives CDR1 SGHDT, CDR2 YYEEEE. The CDR3 here is CASSSTGGESYTGELFF. The CDR3 bases are TGTGCCAGCAGCTCGACAGGGGGCGAAAGCTACACCGGGGAGCTGTTTTTT. Full variable domain (missing parts from reference TRBV5-6 and TRBJ2-2): DAGVTQSPTHLIKTRGQQVTLRCSPKSGHDTVSWYQQALGQGPQFIFQYYEEEERQRGNFPDRFSGHQFPNYSSELNVNALLLGDSALYLCASSSTGGESYTGELFFGEGSRLTVL.

The chain is built from TRBV10-2 and TRBJ1-1; 9 bases fit TRBD1. The CDR3 is 12 residues long. The germline CDR1 and CDR2 sequences are WSHSY and SAAADI. Germline trimming cut 6 bases from V and 5 bases from J; bases unmatched to any gene: 1. CDR3 in amino acids: CASSGQGTEAFF. The CDR3 region has the DNA TGCGCCAGCAGCGGACAGGGGACTGAAGCTTTCTTT.

The chain joins TRBV2 to TRBJ2-1; 14 bases map to TRBD2. V lost 8 bases and J lost 5; bases outside the gene matches: 5. The CDR3 runs to 15 residues. The germline CDR1 and CDR2 sequences are SNHLY and FYNNEI. In DNA, the CDR3 is TGTGCCAGCTCCTCGACTAGCGGGGGGGACAATGAGCAGTTCTTC. Its protein is CASSSTSGGDNEQFF.

This sequence joins TRBV15 and TRBJ2-7; D not resolved. V shed 0 bases and J shed 0 bases, with 12 bases lying between them. CDR3 length: 16 amino acids. The germline V gene has CDR1 LNHNV and CDR2 YYDKDF (reference sequence). The CDR3 loop is CATSRDLAPSSYEQYF. CDR3 coding DNA: TGTGCCACCAGCAGAGATCTCGCACCTAGCTCCTACGAGCAGTACTTC. Using reference TRBV15 and TRBJ2-7 for the parts outside the CDR3, the full variable domain is DAMVIQNPRYQVTQFGKPVTLSCSQTLNHNVMYWYQQKSSQAPKLLFHYYDKDFNNEADTPDNFQSRRPNTSFCFLDIRSPGLGDTAMYLCATSRDLAPSSYEQYFGPGTRLTVT.

The rearrangement joins TRBV4-3 to TRBJ1-5; unclear D gene. V dropped 0 bases and J dropped 4 bases, with 7 bases sitting between them. Germline assignment: CDR1 LGHNA and CDR2 YSLEER. CDR3 size: 14 residues. Here the CDR3 DNA reads TGCGCCAGCAGCCAAGATGGCGGGAATCAGCCCCAGCATTTT. The encoded protein is CASSQDGGNQPQHF.

This clone was seen just once. The rearrangement links TRBV27 to TRBJ2-7; 8 nucleotides agree with TRBD1. The CDR3 runs to 16 residues. The trim removed 4 bases at V and 4 bases at J, leaving 12 bases unmatched. Germline V gives CDR1 MNHEY, CDR2 SMNVEV (reference sequence). This CDR3 reads CASSSPGRTGSYEQYF. The CDR3, as DNA: TGTGCCAGCAGTTCCCCCGGCCGGACAGGGTCGTACGAGCAGTACTTC.

The chain carries TRBV7-2 and TRBJ1-1; no firm D call. The CDR3 is 15 amino acids. Germline lookup yields CDR1 SGHTA and CDR2 FQGNSA. V was shortened by 7 bases and J by 1 base, with 16 bases between the two germline ends. CDR3 bases: TGTGCCAGCACCGAACTGGAGGTAGAGAACACTGAAGCTTTCTTT. Translation gives CASTELEVENTEAFF.

This rearrangement joins TRBV29-1 to TRBJ2-3, with 10 bases lining up with TRBD1. Germline lookup yields CDR1 SQVTM and CDR2 ANQGSEA. The junction had 11 bases not matched to a gene; V was cut back by 5 bases and J by 3 bases. The CDR3 has 16 residues. The CDR3 loop is CSVYRMGTGVTDTQYF. The CDR3 nucleotides read TGCAGCGTTTATCGTATGGGGACAGGGGTGACAGATACGCAGTATTTT.

V gene TRBV2 combines with J gene TRBJ1-5; D gene ambiguous. CDR1 is SNHLY and CDR2 is FYNNEI in the germline V gene. Trimming pared 7 bases from V and 3 bases from J, leaving 19 bases between. This CDR3 is built from 16 residues. The CDR3 region is CASTTAPGSYNQPQHF. The CDR3 nucleotides are TGTGCCAGCACCACCGCCCCTGGAAGTTACAATCAGCCCCAGCATTTT.

The chain links TRBV10-3 to TRBJ2-1; possible D gene TRBD2, 6 bases. V lost 0 bases to trimming and J lost 6 bases, with 6 bases between them. Per germline, CDR1 ENHRY and CDR2 SYGVKD. This CDR3 spans 13 amino acids. CDR3 sequence reads: CAISESTSNEQFF. CDR3 in DNA: TGTGCCATCAGTGAGTCGACTAGCAATGAGCAGTTCTTC.

This sequence joins TRBV7-4 and TRBJ1-5, with D perhaps TRBD1 (6 bases). The CDR3 runs to 15 residues. Germline loops: CDR1 SGHVT, CDR2 SQSDAQ. V lost 4 bases, J lost 2 bases, and 12 bases lay in between. CDR3 DNA: TGTGCCAGCAGCTACTCGGCAGGGGGCAATCAGCCCCAGCATTTT. Translating gives CASSYSAGGNQPQHF.

The rearrangement joins TRBV30 to TRBJ2-6; 7 positions agree with TRBD2. This CDR3 is 14 amino acids long. Germline V gene sequence: CDR1 GTSNPN, CDR2 SVGIG (reference sequence). The ends lost 5 bases at V and 0 bases at J; junction bases unmatched: 1. CDR3 residues: CAWGRGSGANVLTF. CDR3 sequence (DNA): TGTGCCTGGGGGAGGGGCTCTGGGGCCAACGTCCTGACTTTC.

Here the CDR3 DNA reads TGTGCCTGGAGTGTGAGCAATCAGCCCCAGCATTTT. Protein product: CAWSVSNQPQHF. The genes are TRBV30 and TRBJ1-5, with D unclear. Germline V gene lookup returns CDR1 GTSNPN and CDR2 SVGIG (reference sequence). Trimming took off 0 bases at V and 1 base at J, with 1 base between the two ends. The CDR3 spans 12 residues.

A few counts support this clone. V gene TRBV27 combines with J gene TRBJ2-1; D not resolved. Germline lookup yields CDR1 MNHEY and CDR2 SMNVEV (reference sequence). The CDR3 loop spans 13 amino acids. Trimming cost V 7 bases and J 3 bases, with 10 bases left between them. The CDR3 nucleotides read TGTGCCAGCACTAGTAGTCTCTACAATGAGCAGTTCTTC. Protein: CASTSSLYNEQFF.